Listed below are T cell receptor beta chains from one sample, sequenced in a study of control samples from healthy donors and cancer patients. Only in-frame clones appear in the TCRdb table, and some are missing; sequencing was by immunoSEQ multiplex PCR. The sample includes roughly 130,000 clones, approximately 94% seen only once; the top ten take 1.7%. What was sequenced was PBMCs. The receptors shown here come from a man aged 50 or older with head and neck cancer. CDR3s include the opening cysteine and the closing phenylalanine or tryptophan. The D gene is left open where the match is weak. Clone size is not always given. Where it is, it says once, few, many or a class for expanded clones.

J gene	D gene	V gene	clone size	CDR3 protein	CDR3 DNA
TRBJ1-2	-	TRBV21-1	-	CASSMAPDAGESGYTF	TGTGCCAGCAGCATGGCGCCAGACGCAGGGGAGAGCGGCTACACCTTC
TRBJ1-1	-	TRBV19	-	CASSMKGYTEAFF	TGTGCCAGTAGTATGAAAGGGTACACTGAAGCTTTCTTT
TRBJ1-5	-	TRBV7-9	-	CASSLDPGQPQHF	TGTGCCAGCAGCTTAGATCCAGGTCAGCCCCAGCATTTT
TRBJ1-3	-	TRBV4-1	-	CASSQNSRYSGNTIYF	TGCGCCAGCAGCCAAAACAGTAGGTACTCTGGAAACACCATATATTTT
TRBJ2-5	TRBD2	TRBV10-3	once	CAISPGDAGRGQETQYF	TGTGCCATCAGTCCGGGCGATGCGGGGAGGGGACAAGAGACCCAGTACTTC
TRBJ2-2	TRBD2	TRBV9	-	CASSVRRFGGENTGELFF	TGCGCCAGCAGCGTACGGAGGTTCGGGGGGGAGAACACCGGGGAGCTGTTTTTT
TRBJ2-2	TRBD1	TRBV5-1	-	CASSLVGTGSGELFF	TGCGCCAGCAGCTTGGTTGGGACAGGATCCGGAGAGCTGTTTTTT
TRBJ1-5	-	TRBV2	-	CASSAQGLVGQPQHF	TGTGCCAGCAGTGCCCAGGGGTTGGTGGGTCAGCCCCAGCATTTT
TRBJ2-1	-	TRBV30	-	CAWRGRNEQFF	TGTGCCTGGAGAGGACGGAATGAGCAGTTCTTC
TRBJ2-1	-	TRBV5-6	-	CASSLGTNNEQFF	TGTGCCAGCAGCTTGGGGACCAACAATGAGCAGTTCTTC
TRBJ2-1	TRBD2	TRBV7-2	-	CASSRTSGEQFF	TGTGCCAGCAGCCGCACTAGCGGTGAGCAGTTCTTC
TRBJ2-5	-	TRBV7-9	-	CASSLVGLEQETQYF	TGTGCCAGCAGCTTAGTGGGGTTGGAACAAGAGACCCAGTACTTC
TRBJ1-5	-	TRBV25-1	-	CASSESLGDNQPQHF	TGTGCCAGCAGTGAATCATTGGGAGATAATCAGCCCCAGCATTTT
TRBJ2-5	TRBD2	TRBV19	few	CASSVRIPHTSGGEETQYF	TGTGCCAGTAGTGTAAGAATTCCCCATACTAGCGGGGGGGAAGAGACCCAGTACTTC
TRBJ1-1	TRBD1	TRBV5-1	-	CASSFNRGRNTEAFF	TGCGCCAGCAGCTTCAACAGGGGGCGGAACACTGAAGCTTTCTTT
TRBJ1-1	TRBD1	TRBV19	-	CASTNRGTAFF	TGTGCCAGTACCAACAGGGGTACAGCTTTCTTT
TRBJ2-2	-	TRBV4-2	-	CASSQSTGKNTGELFF	TGTGCCAGCAGCCAAAGCACGGGGAAGAACACCGGGGAGCTGTTTTTT
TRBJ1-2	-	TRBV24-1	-	CATSDGAGYGYTF	TGTGCCACCAGTGATGGAGCCGGGTATGGCTACACCTTC
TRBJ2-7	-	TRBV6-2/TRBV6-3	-	CASSPTGQPYEQYF	TGTGCCAGCAGTCCAACGGGACAACCCTACGAGCAGTACTTC
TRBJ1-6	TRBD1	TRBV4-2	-	CASSQDWGTGGGSYNSPLHF	TGTGCCAGCAGCCAAGACTGGGGGACAGGGGGCGGCTCCTATAATTCACCCCTCCACTTT
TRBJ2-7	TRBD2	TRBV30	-	CAWSPTRTSGGREQYF	TGTGCCTGGAGTCCTACAAGGACTAGCGGGGGTCGCGAGCAGTACTTC
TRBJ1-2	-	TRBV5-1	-	CASSWGMGTTSFMRYTF	TGCGCCAGCAGCTGGGGGATGGGGACAACCTCTTTTATGCGCTACACCTTC
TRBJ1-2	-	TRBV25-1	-	CASWGAHGYTF	TGTGCCAGCTGGGGGGCGCATGGCTACACCTTC
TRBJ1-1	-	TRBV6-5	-	CASSYSPAFF	TGTGCCAGCAGTTACTCGCCGGCTTTCTTT
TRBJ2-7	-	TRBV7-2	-	CASSSPPDLSYKQYF	TGTGCCAGCAGCTCCCCCCCTGATCTGAGCTACAAGCAGTACTTC
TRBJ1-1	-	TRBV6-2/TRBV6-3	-	CASSYGAYWQGTEAFF	TGTGCCAGCAGTTACGGGGCCTATTGGCAGGGGACTGAAGCTTTCTTT
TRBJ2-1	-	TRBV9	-	CASSVRTLKSDEQFF	TGTGCCAGCAGCGTTAGGACCCTAAAATCCGATGAGCAGTTCTTC
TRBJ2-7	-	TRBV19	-	CASSLGHTIYEQYF	TGTGCCAGTAGTCTAGGACACACCATCTACGAGCAGTACTTC
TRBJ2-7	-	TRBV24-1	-	CALPGRSFGVPRSSYEQYF	TGTGCCCTACCCGGACGGTCGTTTGGCGTGCCACGGAGCTCCTACGAGCAGTACTTC
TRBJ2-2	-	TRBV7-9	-	CASSSLFGTGELFF	TGTGCCAGCAGCTCCCTTTTTGGGACCGGGGAGCTGTTTTTT
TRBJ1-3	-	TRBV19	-	CASSIGGTGNTIYF	TGTGCCAGTAGTATAGGGGGGACTGGAAACACCATATATTTT
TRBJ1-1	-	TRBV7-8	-	CASSQGGNTEAFF	TGTGCCAGCAGCCAAGGTGGGAACACTGAAGCTTTCTTT
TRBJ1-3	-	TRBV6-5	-	CASSYATGSSGNTIYF	TGTGCCAGCAGTTACGCGACCGGGAGCTCTGGAAACACCATATATTTT
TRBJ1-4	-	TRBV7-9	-	CASSLGQKTWTNEKLFF	TGTGCCAGCAGCTTAGGACAGAAAACGTGGACTAATGAAAAACTGTTTTTT
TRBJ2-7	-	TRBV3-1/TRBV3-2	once	CASSQKVNRDPRMYEQYF	TGTGCCAGCAGCCAAAAAGTCAACAGGGATCCCAGGATGTACGAGCAGTACTTC